The 10 T cell receptor beta chains presented below share a single source sample, sequenced in a study of T cell repertoires in cytomegalovirus infection. A single record per CDR3 protein comes from TCRdb applying MiXCR to the reads. The sample holds about 500,000 distinct CDR3 sequences, 30% to 40% seen once. No antigen is known for these receptors. This sample comprised cultured PBMCs, obtained from culture after CMV antigen stimulation. The receptors here all came from a human donor in good health (CMV status not recorded). Some clones in this sample may be carry-over from other donors' samples.

The chain employs TRBV7-3 and TRBJ1-1, with 7 nucleotides matching TRBD1. V was pared by 5 bases and J by 4 bases, with 4 bases of the junction left unmatched. Germline CDR1 and CDR2: SGHTA and FQGTGA. There are 13 residues in the CDR3. CDR3 loop: CASSPQGVTEAFF. The CDR3 DNA is TGTGCCAGCAGCCCCCAGGGGGTCACTGAAGCTTTCTTT.

V is TRBV19 and J is TRBJ1-5; 8 bases are shared with TRBD1. The CDR3 loop spans 15 amino acids. Germline V lookup: CDR1 LNHDA, CDR2 SQIVND (reference sequence). With 7 bases clipped from V and 1 base from J, the junction kept 6 bases outside the gene matches. CDR3 DNA sequence: TGTGCCAGTAAGAGGACAGGGCCGAGCAATCAGCCCCAGCATTTT. Translation gives CASKRTGPSNQPQHF. Together with reference TRBV19 and TRBJ1-5, the CDR3 gives the full variable domain: DGGITQSPKYLFRKEGQNVTLSCEQNLNHDAMYWYRQDPGQGLRLIYYSQIVNDFQKGDIAEGYSVSREKKESFPLTVTSAQKNPTAFYLCASKRTGPSNQPQHFGDGTRLSIL.

The gene calls are TRBV7-2 and TRBJ2-1, with 13 bases aligning to TRBD2. The germline CDR1 and CDR2 sequences are SGHTA and FQGNSA. V was clipped by 1 base and J by 6 bases; unmatched bases: 9. This CDR3 contains 18 residues. CDR3 in DNA: TGTGCCAGCAGCTTAGGGGGACTAGCGGGAAGGCCCACCAATGAGCAGTTCTTC. This translates into CASSLGGLAGRPTNEQFF.

The CDR3 loop reads CAISASNTEAFF. The CDR3 nucleotides read TGTGCCATCAGTGCGTCGAACACTGAAGCTTTCTTT. This chain joins TRBV10-3 and TRBJ1-1; D gene unclear. The CDR3 extends over 12 amino acids. The germline V gene has CDR1 ENHRY and CDR2 SYGVKD. Trimming removed 4 bases from V and 1 base from J, with 4 bases in between.

This clonotype occurred a few times. The V gene is TRBV7-6, the J gene TRBJ2-2; D is uncertain. The V gene's germline CDR1 is SGHVS and CDR2 FNYEAQ. Trimming cost V 5 bases and J 0 bases, with 4 bases left between them. CDR3 length: 13 residues. CDR3 protein: CASSTTNTGELFF. The CDR3 DNA is TGTGCCAGCAGCACTACGAACACCGGGGAGCTGTTTTTT.

This clonotype has ten or more counts. V gene TRBV7-2 combines with J gene TRBJ1-1; no clear D. This CDR3 region has 13 residues. Trimming shortened V by 5 bases and J by 2 bases, and 9 bases separated the two germline ends. Per the germline V gene, CDR1 is SGHTA and CDR2 is FQGNSA. The CDR3 region is CASSPGPNTEAFF. Here the CDR3 DNA reads TGTGCCAGCAGCCCCGGGCCAAACACTGAAGCTTTCTTT.

The rearrangement joins TRBV19 to TRBJ1-1; D is undetermined. In germline, CDR1 is LNHDA, CDR2 SQIVND (reference sequence). The CDR3 totals 13 residues. The germline V and J ends were trimmed by 3 bases and 4 bases, with 9 bases remaining between them. This CDR3 is CASSMKLLTEAFF. The CDR3 DNA reads as TGTGCCAGTAGTATGAAGTTGCTCACTGAAGCTTTCTTT.

Points on this clonotype: An end of the junction does not agree with germline; a read error may underlie this. This chain connects TRBV5-3 to TRBJ2-1, with 7 nucleotides matching TRBD2. TRBV5-3 is marked as an open reading frame, function uncertain. The CDR3 sequence is 15 residues long. The CDR3 sequence is CASSLISSGNNEQFF. CDR3 bases: TGTGCCAGCAGCTTGATTTCTAGCGGAAACAATGAGCAGTTCTTC.

This clonotype occurred a few times. The chain has TRBV28 and TRBJ1-1; D is unclear. CDR1 MDHEN and CDR2 SYDVKM come from the germline V gene. The CDR3 is 15 residues long. With 3 bases removed from V and 4 bases from J, the gap between germline ends came to 15 bases. The CDR3 here is CASSFRSWASTEAFF. CDR3 DNA sequence: TGTGCCAGCAGTTTCAGGTCCTGGGCTAGCACTGAAGCTTTCTTT.

The CDR3 DNA follows: TGTGCCAGCAGCTTGACTCCAGGCAATCAGCCCCAGCATTTT. Encoded protein: CASSLTPGNQPQHF. V usage is TRBV5-4 and J usage is TRBJ1-5; unclear D gene. Trimming pared 1 base from V and 2 bases from J, leaving 7 bases between. CDR1 is SGHNT, CDR2 YYREEE, per germline (reference sequence). The CDR3 covers 14 residues.